This entry describes one T cell receptor beta chain. No antigen is known for it. This entry belongs to a study of T cell repertoires in cytomegalovirus infection. For the study at large: As its CMV epitopes, the study selected recently identified HLA-C-restricted and well-studied HLA-B-restricted targets. It can be stated that public TCR beta signatures indicated CMV infection as well as a matching HLA type.

One entry per CDR3 protein results from TCRdb running MiXCR on the reads. Of approximately 110,000 distinct CDR3 sequences detected, roughly 39% appear once; the ten largest clones hold approximately 69%. General study points: Pooled public TCR beta family frequency picked out CMV carriers with the relevant HLA. Within the response measured ex vivo, HLA-C-restricted CMV-specific TCR beta clonotypes were dominant.

The CDR3 sequence is 13 residues long. V gave up 5 bases and J gave up 4 bases, with 11 bases separating them. Germline V gene sequence: CDR1 MNHEY, CDR2 SMNVEV (reference sequence). This rearrangement joins TRBV27 to TRBJ1-2; D is unclear. Sequencing was performed on CD8+ T cells from cultured PBMCs, taken from culture after CMV antigen stimulation. This sequence originates from a human donor in good health (CMV status not recorded). Some clones in this sample may be carry-over from other donors' samples. CDR3 residues: CASSPHSGYGYTF. CDR3 coding DNA: TGTGCCAGCAGTCCCCACAGCGGCTATGGCTACACCTTC.